The sample holds many counts of the clone carrying this T cell receptor (beta chain). Its antigen is unidentified. The source of the sample is a study of blood T cells in healthy people across ages. Whole-study context: With template switching, about one barcoded beta molecule was captured per two T cells.

The CDR3 length is 14 residues. Germline CDR1 reads ENHRY; CDR2 reads SYGVKD. V was trimmed by 7 bases and J by 4 bases, leaving 15 bases between them. A J-beta primer mix and a sample-barcoded 5' primer were used in a second PCR of roughly 7 to 12 cycles. TCRdb reanalysed the 5' RACE reads using MiXCR and keeps one entry per CDR3 protein. The data hold around 650,000 distinct CDR3 sequences, with about 32% observed a single time. A minimum of 6 million PBMCs was isolated per sample. Study-level points and caveats: Diversity was higher, and naive CD4+ cells more numerous, in long-lived donors than in aged donors.

The TCR sequence derives from a woman older than 75 in good health. The source material was blood. This chain joins TRBV10-3 and TRBJ2-3; TRBD1 is a possible D gene (5 bases). The CDR3 reads CAIKSPGKADTQYF. As DNA, the CDR3 is TGTGCCATCAAGAGTCCAGGGAAGGCAGATACGCAGTATTTT.